Following are 20 T cell receptor beta chains from one sample sequenced in a study of read filtering for tumor transcriptome and immune sequencing. From 300 to 450 ng of RNA, a library with molecular barcoded alpha/delta and beta/gamma adaptors was made. Using its own MiXCR run on the reads, TCRdb lists one record per CDR3 protein. The sample carries about 50,000 distinct CDR3 sequences, 15% to 20% recorded once. The sequenced material came from a population of CD138-negative cells sorted from bone marrow. The receptors were gathered from a donor at least 40 years old with multiple myeloma.

This clonotype was counted only a few times. V and J are TRBV20-1 and TRBJ2-7; D is ambiguous. The CDR3 has 12 amino acids. Trimming shortened V by 4 bases and J by 4 bases, and 11 bases separated the two germline ends. Germline values: CDR1 DFQATT, CDR2 SNEGSKA (reference sequence). CDR3 sequence reads: CSATTVGYEQYF. Here the CDR3 DNA reads TGCAGTGCTACCACCGTCGGGTACGAGCAGTACTTC.

Points on this clonotype: The junction shows a germline mismatch at one end, possibly a read error. The gene calls are TRBV29-1 and TRBJ2-1; TRBD2 matches 7 bases. The CDR3 runs to 15 residues. Germline CDR1 SQVTM, CDR2 ANQGSEA. Here the CDR3 DNA reads TGCAGCGTTGATGGGGCAAGCGGGACCTACAATAAGCAGTTCTTC. Its translation is CSVDGASGTYNKQFF.

This clonotype showed up many times. This chain's CDR3 is CSAREGDGRETQYF. The DNA of the CDR3 is TGCAGTGCTAGAGAGGGGGATGGCCGAGAGACCCAGTACTTC. J is TRBJ2-5 and V is TRBV20-1; either TRBD1 or TRBD2 may fit D (5 bases each). CDR3 size: 14 residues. The V end was cut by 0 bases, the J end by 4 bases, with 12 bases between. Germline CDR1 is DFQATT and CDR2 is SNEGSKA (reference sequence).

This clonotype was counted ten times or more. The CDR3 loop reads CASSSSAGELFF. DNA for the CDR3: TGTGCCAGCAGTTCTAGCGCCGGGGAGCTGTTTTTT. The chain joins TRBV12-3 or TRBV12-4 to TRBJ2-2, with D possibly matching TRBD2 (6 bases). The CDR3 length is 12 residues. V lost 4 bases to trimming and J lost 6 bases, with 6 bases between them.

This clonotype was seen a few times. The V call is TRBV7-8, the J call TRBJ2-1; a weak D match, TRBD2 (6 bases). Germline V gene sequence: CDR1 SGHVS, CDR2 FQNEAQ. V was trimmed by 3 bases and J by 2 bases, leaving 11 bases between them. The length of the CDR3 is 15 residues. The CDR3 loop is CASSFLATAYNEQFF. As DNA, the CDR3 is TGTGCCAGCAGCTTCCTAGCGACGGCCTACAATGAGCAGTTCTTC. Together with reference TRBV7-8 and TRBJ2-1, the CDR3 gives the full variable domain: GAGVSQSPRYKVAKRGQDVALRCDPISGHVSLFWYQQALGQGPEFLTYFQNEAQLDKSGLPSDRFFAERPEGSVSTLKIQRTQQEDSAVYLCASSFLATAYNEQFFGPGTRLTVL.

The table lists this clonotype with a few counts. Possible read error: a much larger clone is one base away. The missing conserved phenylalanine or tryptophan at the end of this CDR3 makes a read error likely. The chain combines TRBV7-2 with TRBJ2-2; tentatively, D is TRBD1 or TRBD2 (5 bases each). CDR3 length equals 14 residues. Germline V CDR1 and CDR2: SGHTA, FQGNSA. V was shortened by 5 bases and J by 5 bases, with 12 bases between the two germline ends. The CDR3 region is CASSARGGTGELFL. For the CDR3, the DNA is TGTGCCAGCAGCGCAAGGGGCGGGACCGGGGAGCTGTTTCTT.

The genes are TRBV2 and TRBJ1-2; no clear D gene. CDR3 size: 14 residues. The V end was cut by 4 bases, the J end by 8 bases, with 17 bases between. Germline-derived CDR1 and CDR2 are SNHLY and FYNNEI. DNA of the CDR3: TGTGCCAGCAGTGTGGCAGGTCTAATATCCGGCTACACCTTC. Residues: CASSVAGLISGYTF.

Notes on this clonotype: Being one base from a much bigger clone, this may be a read error. The chain recombines TRBV7-2 with TRBJ2-7; 15 bases map to TRBD2. Trimming removed 5 bases from V and 6 bases from J; junction bases left unmatched: 2. Germline values: CDR1 SGHTA, CDR2 FQGNSA. The CDR3 has 14 amino acids. The CDR3 nucleotides read TGTGCCAGCAGCGTGGGACTAGCGGGAGGCGAGCAGTACTTC. It codes for CASSVGLAGGEQYF.

The chain has TRBV6-6 and TRBJ2-7; D gene unclear. The germline V gene encodes CDR1 MNHNY and CDR2 SVGAGI (reference sequence). Between the trimmed V and J ends, which lost 2 bases and 0 bases, there was a span of 11 bases. This CDR3 is 15 amino acids long. CDR3 protein: CASSYNRVLSYEQYF. In DNA, the CDR3 is TGTGCCAGCAGTTACAATCGAGTGCTCTCCTACGAGCAGTACTTC.

In its sample, this clonotype was seen many times. The V and J genes are TRBV20-1 and TRBJ2-1; 9 positions agree with TRBD1. The CDR3 is made up of 15 amino acids. Trimming removed 8 bases from V and 9 bases from J; junction bases left unmatched: 17. The germline gives CDR1 DFQATT, CDR2 SNEGSKA (reference sequence). CDR3 DNA: TGCAGTACAGGGGGCGTAGGGTTCTACGGGGGTGAGCAGTTCTTC. Translated: CSTGGVGFYGGEQFF.

This clonotype was recorded at least ten times. This chain joins TRBV4-3 and TRBJ1-2, with a tentative D call TRBD1 (6 bases). The CDR3 is made up of 15 amino acids. Germline V gene data show CDR1 as LGHNA and CDR2 as YSLEER. Trimming took 1 base from V and 4 from J, leaving 13 bases between them. CDR3 sequence (DNA): TGCGCCAGCAGCCAAGGGGCAGGGGCCGGCTATGGCTACACCTTC. Residues: CASSQGAGAGYGYTF.

This clonotype was detected many times. The chain uses TRBV4-2 and TRBJ1-1; D remains ambiguous. V was trimmed by 3 bases and J by 1 base, leaving 9 bases between them. The CDR3 has 14 amino acids. CDR1 is LGHNA, CDR2 YNFKEQ, per germline. CDR3 coding DNA: TGTGCCAGCAGCCAGAAACTCAGGAACACTGAAGCTTTCTTT. It translates to CASSQKLRNTEAFF.

This clonotype has at least ten counts. V and J are TRBV5-1 and TRBJ2-1; TRBD2 matches at 9 bases. Germline V CDR1 and CDR2: SGHRS, YFSETQ. The CDR3 runs 17 residues. With 5 bases clipped from V and 1 base from J, the junction kept 10 bases outside the gene matches. The CDR3 DNA reads TGCGCCAGCAGAGATCTAGCGGGATATAAGTCCTACAATGAGCAGTTCTTC. Amino acids: CASRDLAGYKSYNEQFF.

This clonotype showed up many times. The rearrangement links TRBV14 to TRBJ1-4; D unresolved. The CDR3 is 12 residues long. Germline CDR1 and CDR2: SGHDN and FVKESK. Trimming removed 4 bases from V and 5 bases from J, with 5 bases in between. The CDR3, as DNA: TGTGCCAGCAGCCCCCTAAATGAAAAACTGTTTTTT. Residues: CASSPLNEKLFF.

Many counts were recorded for this clonotype. V and J are TRBV28 and TRBJ2-1; 11 bases match TRBD2. The CDR3 is 16 residues long. After removal of 3 bases from V and 1 base from J, the junction contained 2 bases not matched to a gene. CDR1 is MDHEN, CDR2 SYDVKM, per germline. CDR3 sequence (DNA): TGTGCCAGCAGTTTTCTAGCGGGGGGATCCTACAATGAGCAGTTCTTC. Translated: CASSFLAGGSYNEQFF.

To note about this clonotype: This CDR3 fails to terminate in the conserved phenylalanine or tryptophan, so it likely reflects a read error. This chain joins TRBV9 and TRBJ2-2; no clear D. V dropped 5 bases and J dropped 2 bases, with 7 bases sitting between them. Germline CDR1 SGDLS, CDR2 YYNGEE. This CDR3 contains 13 residues. The CDR3: CASSRYNTGELFS. The CDR3 DNA reads TGTGCCAGCAGTCGTTATAACACCGGGGAGCTGTTTTCT.

This clonotype was picked up many times. The chain joins TRBV5-1 to TRBJ2-5; possibly TRBD2 for D (6 bases). V lost 6 bases and J 5 bases, leaving 14 bases between the germline ends. Looked up from germline, CDR1 is SGHRS and CDR2 is YFSETQ. This CDR3 has 13 residues. CDR3 protein: CASNLGLEETQYF. The CDR3 DNA follows: TGCGCCAGCAACCTGGGACTTGAGGAGACCCAGTACTTC.

This clonotype was seen at least ten times. This chain connects TRBV28 to TRBJ2-7, with 8 bases lining up with TRBD1. The V gene end was trimmed by 5 bases and the J gene end by 3 bases; junction bases not matched to a gene: 6. CDR3 length equals 14 residues. Germline CDR1 reads MDHEN; CDR2 reads SYDVKM. CDR3 coding DNA: TGTGCCAGCAGTGCCCCGGGACAGGACTACGAGCAGTACTTC. Translated: CASSAPGQDYEQYF. Variable domain in full (rest from reference TRBV28 and TRBJ2-7): DVKVTQSSRYLVKRTGEKVFLECVQDMDHENMFWYRQDPGLGLRLIYFSYDVKMKEKGDIPEGYSVSREKKERFSLILESASTNQTSMYLCASSAPGQDYEQYFGPGTRLTVT.

This clonotype is medium-sized in the sample. The rearrangement joins TRBV30 to TRBJ2-1; 7 bases match TRBD1. Germline trimming cut 4 bases from V and 2 bases from J; bases unmatched to any gene: 8. The germline gives CDR1 GTSNPN, CDR2 SVGIG (reference sequence). The CDR3 covers 15 residues. CDR3 loop: CAWTPLQGPYNEQFF. In DNA form, the CDR3 reads TGTGCCTGGACTCCCCTACAGGGGCCCTACAATGAGCAGTTCTTC.

J is TRBJ2-1 and V is TRBV19; TRBD2 matches at 10 bases. The CDR3 loop spans 16 amino acids. The germline V gene encodes CDR1 LNHDA and CDR2 SQIVND (reference sequence). V was clipped by 3 bases and J by 3 bases; unmatched bases: 5. CDR3 bases: TGTGCCAGTAGTATTTGGGCTAGCGGGAGCTACAATGAGCAGTTCTTC. As protein: CASSIWASGSYNEQFF. The full variable domain, in which reference TRBV19 and TRBJ2-1 provide the parts outside the CDR3, is DGGITQSPKYLFRKEGQNVTLSCEQNLNHDAMYWYRQDPGQGLRLIYYSQIVNDFQKGDIAEGYSVSREKKESFPLTVTSAQKNPTAFYLCASSIWASGSYNEQFFGPGTRLTVL.